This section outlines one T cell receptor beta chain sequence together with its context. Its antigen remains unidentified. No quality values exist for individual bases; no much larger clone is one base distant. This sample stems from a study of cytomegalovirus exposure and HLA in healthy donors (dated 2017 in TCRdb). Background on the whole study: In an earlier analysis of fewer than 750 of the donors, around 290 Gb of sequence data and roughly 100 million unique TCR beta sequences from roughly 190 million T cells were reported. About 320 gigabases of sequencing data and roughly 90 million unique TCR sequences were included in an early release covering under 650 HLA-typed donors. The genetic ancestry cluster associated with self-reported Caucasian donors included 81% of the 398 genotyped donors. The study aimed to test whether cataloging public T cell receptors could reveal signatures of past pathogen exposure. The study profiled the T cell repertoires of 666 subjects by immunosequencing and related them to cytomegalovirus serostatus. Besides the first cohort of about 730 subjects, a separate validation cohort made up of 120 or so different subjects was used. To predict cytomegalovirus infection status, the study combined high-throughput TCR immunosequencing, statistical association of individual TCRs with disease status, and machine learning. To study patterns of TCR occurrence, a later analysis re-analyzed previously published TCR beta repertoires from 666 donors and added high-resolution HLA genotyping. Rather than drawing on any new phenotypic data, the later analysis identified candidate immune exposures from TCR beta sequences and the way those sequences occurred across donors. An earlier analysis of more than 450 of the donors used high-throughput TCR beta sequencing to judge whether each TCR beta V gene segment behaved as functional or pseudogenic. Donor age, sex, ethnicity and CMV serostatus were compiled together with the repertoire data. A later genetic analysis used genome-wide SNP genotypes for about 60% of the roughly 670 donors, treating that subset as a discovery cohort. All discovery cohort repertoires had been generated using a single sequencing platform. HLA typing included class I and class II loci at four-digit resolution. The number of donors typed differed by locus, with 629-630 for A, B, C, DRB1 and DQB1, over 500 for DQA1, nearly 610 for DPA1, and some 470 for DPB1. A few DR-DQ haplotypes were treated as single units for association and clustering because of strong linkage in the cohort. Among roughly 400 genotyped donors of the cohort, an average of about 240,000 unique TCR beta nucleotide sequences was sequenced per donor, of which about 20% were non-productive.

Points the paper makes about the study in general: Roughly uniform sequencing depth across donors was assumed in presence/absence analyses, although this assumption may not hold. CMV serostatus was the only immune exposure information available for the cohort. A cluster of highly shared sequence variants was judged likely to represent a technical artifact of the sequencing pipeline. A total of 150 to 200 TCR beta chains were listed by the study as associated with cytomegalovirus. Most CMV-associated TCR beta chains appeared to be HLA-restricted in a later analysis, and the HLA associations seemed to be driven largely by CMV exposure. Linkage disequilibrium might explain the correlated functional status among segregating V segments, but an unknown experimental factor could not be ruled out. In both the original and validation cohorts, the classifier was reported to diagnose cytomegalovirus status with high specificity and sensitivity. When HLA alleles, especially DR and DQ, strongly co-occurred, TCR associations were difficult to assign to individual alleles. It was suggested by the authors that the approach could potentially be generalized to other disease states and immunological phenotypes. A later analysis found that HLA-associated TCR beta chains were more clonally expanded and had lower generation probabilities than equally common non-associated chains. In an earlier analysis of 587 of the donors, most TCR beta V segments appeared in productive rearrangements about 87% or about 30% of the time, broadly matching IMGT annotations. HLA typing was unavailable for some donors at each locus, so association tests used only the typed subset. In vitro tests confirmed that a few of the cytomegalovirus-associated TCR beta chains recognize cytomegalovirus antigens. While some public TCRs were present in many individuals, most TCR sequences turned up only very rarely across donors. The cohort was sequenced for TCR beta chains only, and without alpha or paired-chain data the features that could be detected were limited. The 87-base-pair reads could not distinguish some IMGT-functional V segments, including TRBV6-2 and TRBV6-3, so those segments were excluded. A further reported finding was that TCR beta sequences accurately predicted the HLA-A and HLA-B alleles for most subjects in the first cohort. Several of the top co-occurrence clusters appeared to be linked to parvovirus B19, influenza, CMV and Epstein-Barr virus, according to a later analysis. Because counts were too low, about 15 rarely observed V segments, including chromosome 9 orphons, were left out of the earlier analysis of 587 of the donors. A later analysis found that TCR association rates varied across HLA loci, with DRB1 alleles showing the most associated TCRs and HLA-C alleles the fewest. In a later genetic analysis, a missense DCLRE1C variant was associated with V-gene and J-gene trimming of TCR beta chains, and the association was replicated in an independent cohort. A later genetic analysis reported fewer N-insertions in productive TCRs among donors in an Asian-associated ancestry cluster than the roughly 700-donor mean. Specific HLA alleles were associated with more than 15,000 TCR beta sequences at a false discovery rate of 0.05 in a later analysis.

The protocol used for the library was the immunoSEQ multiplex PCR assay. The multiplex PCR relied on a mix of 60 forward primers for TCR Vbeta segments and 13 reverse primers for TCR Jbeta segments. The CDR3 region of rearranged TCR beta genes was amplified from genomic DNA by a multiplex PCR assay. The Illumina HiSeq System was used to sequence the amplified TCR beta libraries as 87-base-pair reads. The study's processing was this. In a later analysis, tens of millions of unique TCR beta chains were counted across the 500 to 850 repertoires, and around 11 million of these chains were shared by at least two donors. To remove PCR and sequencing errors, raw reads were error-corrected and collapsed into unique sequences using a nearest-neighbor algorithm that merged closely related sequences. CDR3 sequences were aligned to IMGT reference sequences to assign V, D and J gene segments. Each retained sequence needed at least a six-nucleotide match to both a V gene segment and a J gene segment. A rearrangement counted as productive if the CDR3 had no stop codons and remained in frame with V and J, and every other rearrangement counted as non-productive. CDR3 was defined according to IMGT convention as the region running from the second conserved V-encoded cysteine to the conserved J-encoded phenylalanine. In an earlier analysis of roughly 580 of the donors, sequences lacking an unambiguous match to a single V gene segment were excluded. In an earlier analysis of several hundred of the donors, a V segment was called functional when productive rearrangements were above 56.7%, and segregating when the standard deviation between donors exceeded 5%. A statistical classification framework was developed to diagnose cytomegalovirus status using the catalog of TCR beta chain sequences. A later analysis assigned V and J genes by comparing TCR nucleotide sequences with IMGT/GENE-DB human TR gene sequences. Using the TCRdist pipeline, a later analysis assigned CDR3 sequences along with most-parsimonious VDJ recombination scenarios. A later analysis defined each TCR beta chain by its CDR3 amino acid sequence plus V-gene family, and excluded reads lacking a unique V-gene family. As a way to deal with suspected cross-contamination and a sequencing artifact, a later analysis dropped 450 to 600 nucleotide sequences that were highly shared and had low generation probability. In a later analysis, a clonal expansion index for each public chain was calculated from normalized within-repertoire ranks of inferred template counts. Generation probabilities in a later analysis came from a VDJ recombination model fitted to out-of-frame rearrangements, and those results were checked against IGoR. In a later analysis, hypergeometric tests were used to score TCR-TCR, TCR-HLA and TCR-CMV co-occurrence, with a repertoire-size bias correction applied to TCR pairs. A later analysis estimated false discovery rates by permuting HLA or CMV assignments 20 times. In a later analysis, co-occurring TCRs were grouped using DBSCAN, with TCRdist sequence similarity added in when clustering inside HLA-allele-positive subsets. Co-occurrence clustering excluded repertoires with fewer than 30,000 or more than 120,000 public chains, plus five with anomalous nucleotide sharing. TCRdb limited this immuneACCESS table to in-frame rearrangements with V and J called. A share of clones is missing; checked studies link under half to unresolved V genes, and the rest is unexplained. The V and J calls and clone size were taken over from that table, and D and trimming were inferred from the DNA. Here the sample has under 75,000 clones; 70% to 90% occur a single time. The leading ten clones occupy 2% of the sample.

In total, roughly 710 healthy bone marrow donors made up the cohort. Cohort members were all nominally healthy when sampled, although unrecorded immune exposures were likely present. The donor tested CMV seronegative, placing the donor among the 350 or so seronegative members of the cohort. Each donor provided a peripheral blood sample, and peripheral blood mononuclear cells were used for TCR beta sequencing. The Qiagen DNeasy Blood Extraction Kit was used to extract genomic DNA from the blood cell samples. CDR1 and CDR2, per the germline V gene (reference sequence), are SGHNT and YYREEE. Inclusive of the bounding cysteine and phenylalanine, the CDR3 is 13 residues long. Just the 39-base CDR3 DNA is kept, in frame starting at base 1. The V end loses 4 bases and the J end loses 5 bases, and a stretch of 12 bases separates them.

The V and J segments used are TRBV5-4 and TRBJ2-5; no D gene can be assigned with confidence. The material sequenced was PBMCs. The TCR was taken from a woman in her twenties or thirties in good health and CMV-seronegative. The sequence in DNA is TGTGCCAGCAGCCTTGGGCCTGGGGAGACCCAGTACTTC. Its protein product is CASSLGPGETQYF.